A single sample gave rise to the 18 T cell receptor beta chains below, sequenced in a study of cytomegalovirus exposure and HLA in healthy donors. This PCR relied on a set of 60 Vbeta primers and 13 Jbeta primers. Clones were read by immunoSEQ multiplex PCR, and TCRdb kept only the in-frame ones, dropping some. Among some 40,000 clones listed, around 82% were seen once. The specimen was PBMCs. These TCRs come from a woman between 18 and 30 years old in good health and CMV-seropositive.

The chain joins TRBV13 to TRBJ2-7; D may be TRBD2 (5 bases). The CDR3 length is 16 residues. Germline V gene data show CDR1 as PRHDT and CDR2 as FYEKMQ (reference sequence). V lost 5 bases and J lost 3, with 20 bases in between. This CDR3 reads CASSPETRGLYYEQYF. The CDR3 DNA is TGTGCCAGCAGCCCGGAAACTAGAGGGCTATACTACGAGCAGTACTTC.

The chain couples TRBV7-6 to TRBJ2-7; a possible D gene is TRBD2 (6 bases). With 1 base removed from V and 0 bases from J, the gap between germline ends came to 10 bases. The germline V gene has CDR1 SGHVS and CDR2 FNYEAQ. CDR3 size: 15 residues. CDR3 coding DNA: TGTGCCAGCAGCTTAGGGGCGGGGAGCTCCTACGAGCAGTACTTC. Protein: CASSLGAGSSYEQYF.

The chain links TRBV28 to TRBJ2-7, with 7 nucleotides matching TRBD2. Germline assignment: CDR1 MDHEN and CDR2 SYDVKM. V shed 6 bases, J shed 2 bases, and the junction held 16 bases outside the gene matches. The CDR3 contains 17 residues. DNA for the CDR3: TGTGCCAGCAGCCGGCGTTTGGGACTAACAGGTACCTACGAGCAGTACTTC. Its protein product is CASSRRLGLTGTYEQYF.

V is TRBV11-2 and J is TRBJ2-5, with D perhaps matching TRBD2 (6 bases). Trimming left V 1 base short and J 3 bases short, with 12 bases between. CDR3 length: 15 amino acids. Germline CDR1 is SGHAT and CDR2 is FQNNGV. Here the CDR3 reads CASSLVGGAEETQYF. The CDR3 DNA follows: TGTGCCAGCAGCTTAGTCGGCGGGGCTGAAGAGACCCAGTACTTC.

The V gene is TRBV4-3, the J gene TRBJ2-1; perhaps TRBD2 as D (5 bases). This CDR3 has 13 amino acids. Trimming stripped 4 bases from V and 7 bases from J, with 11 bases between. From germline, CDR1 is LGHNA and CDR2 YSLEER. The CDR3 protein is CASSPDFRNEQFF. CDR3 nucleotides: TGCGCCAGCAGCCCGGACTTTCGGAATGAGCAGTTCTTC.

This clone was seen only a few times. Written as DNA, the CDR3 is TGTGCCTGGAGTGGACTAGCGGGAGTGTACGAGCAGTACTTC. Translation gives CAWSGLAGVYEQYF. The chain is built from TRBV30 and TRBJ2-7; TRBD2 matches at 12 bases. CDR1 is GTSNPN and CDR2 is SVGIG in the germline V gene (reference sequence). The junction had 2 bases not matched to a gene; V was cut back by 1 base and J by 4 bases. The CDR3 totals 14 residues.

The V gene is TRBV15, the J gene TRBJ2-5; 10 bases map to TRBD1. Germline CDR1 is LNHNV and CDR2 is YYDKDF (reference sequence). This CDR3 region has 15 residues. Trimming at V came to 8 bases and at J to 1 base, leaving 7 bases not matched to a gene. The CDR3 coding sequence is TGTGCCACCGGCCGGGACAGGGGCCTCCAAGAGACCCAGTACTTC. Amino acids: CATGRDRGLQETQYF.

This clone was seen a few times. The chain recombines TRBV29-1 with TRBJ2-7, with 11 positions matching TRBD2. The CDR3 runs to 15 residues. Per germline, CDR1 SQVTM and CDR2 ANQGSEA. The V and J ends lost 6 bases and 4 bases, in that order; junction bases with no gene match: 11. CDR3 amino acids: CSVVRTGTSGYEQYF. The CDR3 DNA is TGCAGCGTGGTGAGAACCGGGACTAGCGGTTACGAGCAGTACTTC.

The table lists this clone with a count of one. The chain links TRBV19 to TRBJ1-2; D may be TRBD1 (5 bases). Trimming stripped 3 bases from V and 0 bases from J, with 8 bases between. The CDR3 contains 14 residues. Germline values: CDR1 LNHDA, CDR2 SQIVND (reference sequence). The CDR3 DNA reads TGTGCCAGTAGTATTCAGGGAACTAACTATGGCTACACCTTC. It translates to CASSIQGTNYGYTF. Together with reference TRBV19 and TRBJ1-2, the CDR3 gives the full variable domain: DGGITQSPKYLFRKEGQNVTLSCEQNLNHDAMYWYRQDPGQGLRLIYYSQIVNDFQKGDIAEGYSVSREKKESFPLTVTSAQKNPTAFYLCASSIQGTNYGYTFGSGTRLTVV.

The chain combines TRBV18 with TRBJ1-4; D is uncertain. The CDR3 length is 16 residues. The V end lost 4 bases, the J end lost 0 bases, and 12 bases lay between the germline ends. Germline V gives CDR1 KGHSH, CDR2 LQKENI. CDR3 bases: TGTGCCAGCTCACTAGCGACACGTGCAACTAATGAAAAACTGTTTTTT. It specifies CASSLATRATNEKLFF.

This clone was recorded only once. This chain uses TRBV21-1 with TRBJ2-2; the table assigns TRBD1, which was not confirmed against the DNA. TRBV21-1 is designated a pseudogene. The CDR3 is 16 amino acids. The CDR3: CASSKGPVKNTGELFF. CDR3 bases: TGTGCCAGCAGCAAAGGGCCTGTAAAGAACACCGGGGAGCTGTTTTTT.

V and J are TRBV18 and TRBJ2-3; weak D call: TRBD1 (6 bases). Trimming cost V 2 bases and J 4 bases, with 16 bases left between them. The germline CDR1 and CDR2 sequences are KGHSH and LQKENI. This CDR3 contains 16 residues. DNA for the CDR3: TGTGCCAGCTCACCAAAGATAAAGACAGGCTCAGATACGCAGTATTTT. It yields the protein CASSPKIKTGSDTQYF.

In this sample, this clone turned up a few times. The CDR3 sequence: CASSLPGGEETQYF. The CDR3 coding sequence is TGTGCCAGCAGCTTGCCAGGTGGCGAAGAGACCCAGTACTTC. The rearrangement links TRBV5-6 to TRBJ2-5; D not certain. Trimming removed 1 base from V and 3 bases from J, with 10 bases in between. The germline V gene has CDR1 SGHDT and CDR2 YYEEEE. The CDR3 totals 14 residues. Drawing the rest from reference TRBV5-6 and TRBJ2-5, the complete variable domain is DAGVTQSPTHLIKTRGQQVTLRCSPKSGHDTVSWYQQALGQGPQFIFQYYEEEERQRGNFPDRFSGHQFPNYSSELNVNALLLGDSALYLCASSLPGGEETQYFGPGTRLLVL.

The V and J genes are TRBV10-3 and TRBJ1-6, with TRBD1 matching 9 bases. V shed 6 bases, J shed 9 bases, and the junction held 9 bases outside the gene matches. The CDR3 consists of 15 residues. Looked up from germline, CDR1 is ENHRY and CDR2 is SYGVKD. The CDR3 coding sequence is TGTGCCATCAGGGGGACAGGGCCCACAGGTTCACCCCTCCACTTT. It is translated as CAIRGTGPTGSPLHF.

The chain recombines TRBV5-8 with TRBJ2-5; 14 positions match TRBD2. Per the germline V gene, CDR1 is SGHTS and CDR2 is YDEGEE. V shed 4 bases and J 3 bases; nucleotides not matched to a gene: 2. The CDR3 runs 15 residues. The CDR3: CASSPGLAGEETQYF. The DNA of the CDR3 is TGTGCCAGCAGCCCGGGACTAGCGGGAGAAGAGACCCAGTACTTC. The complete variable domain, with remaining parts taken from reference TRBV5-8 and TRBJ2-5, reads EAGVTQSPTHLIKTRGQQATLRCSPISGHTSVYWYQQALGLGLQFLLWYDEGEERNRGNFPPRFSGRQFPNYSSELNVNALELEDSALYLCASSPGLAGEETQYFGPGTRLLVL.

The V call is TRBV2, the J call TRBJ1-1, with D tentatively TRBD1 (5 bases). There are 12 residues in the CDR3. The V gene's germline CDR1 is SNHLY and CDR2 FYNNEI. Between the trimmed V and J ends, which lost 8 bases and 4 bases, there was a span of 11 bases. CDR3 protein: CASLGGSTEAFF. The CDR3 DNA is TGTGCCAGCCTCGGGGGTAGCACTGAAGCTTTCTTT.

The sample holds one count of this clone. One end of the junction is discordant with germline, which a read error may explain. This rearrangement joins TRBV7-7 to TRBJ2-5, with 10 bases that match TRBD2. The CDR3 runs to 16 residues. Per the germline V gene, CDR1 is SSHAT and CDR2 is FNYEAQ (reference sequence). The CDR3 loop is CASSPGVAGGRETQYF. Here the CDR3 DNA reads TGTGCTAGCAGTCCTGGGGTAGCGGGAGGAAGAGAGACCCAGTACTTC.

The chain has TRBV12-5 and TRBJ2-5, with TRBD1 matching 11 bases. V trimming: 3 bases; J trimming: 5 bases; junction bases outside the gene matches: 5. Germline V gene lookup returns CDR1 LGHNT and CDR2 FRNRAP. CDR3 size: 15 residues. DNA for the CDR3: TGTGCTAGTGGTTTTGGACAGGGGGCGAGGGAGACCCAGTACTTC. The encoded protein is CASGFGQGARETQYF.